The T cell receptor (beta chain) under discussion was sequenced for a study of CD8 T cells in ankylosing spondylitis. General study findings and limits: Among TCR beta sequences, a motif of several highly homologous variants appeared characteristic of ankylosing spondylitis blood.

TCRdb processed the 5' RACE reads anew with MiXCR; each CDR3 protein has one entry. The table lists about 360,000 distinct CDR3 sequences, more than 20% of them singletons. This clonotype turned up a few times. Its target is not known. The receptor was isolated from a male donor with ankylosing spondylitis or in good health (not recorded which). The specimen sequenced was blood, either unsorted or a sorted T cell fraction (not recorded which).

CDR3 protein: CSAAPWDRAQETQYF. As DNA, the CDR3 is TGCAGTGCTGCCCCCTGGGACAGGGCGCAAGAGACCCAGTACTTC. V usage is TRBV20-1 and J usage is TRBJ2-5; 9 bases agree with TRBD1. Germline-derived CDR1 and CDR2 are DFQATT and SNEGSKA (reference sequence). The CDR3 covers 15 residues. V shed 5 bases and J 2 bases; nucleotides not matched to a gene: 9.